Below, 26 T cell receptor beta chains from the same sample are listed, as sequenced in a study of T-cell memory formation after mild COVID-19. Each CDR3 protein is one row after TCRdb ran MiXCR on the 5' RACE reads. In the table there are hundreds of thousands of distinct CDR3 sequences, 14% of which are singletons. The sequenced material came from PBMCs or a T cell subset sorted from them (not recorded which). Receptors were obtained from a man aged 18-30 years who had mild COVID-19 (a few samples of this study predate the infection). Cell type and time point are not known.

At least ten counts were recorded for this clonotype. The chain has TRBV15 and TRBJ2-7; 8 bases match TRBD1. The CDR3 runs to 16 residues. Trimming cost V 3 bases and J 2 bases; bases outside gene matches: 9. Germline V gene data show CDR1 as LNHNV and CDR2 as YYDKDF (reference sequence). The CDR3 DNA follows: TGTGCCACCAGCAGGGATGAGACAGGGGCCGCCTACGAGCAGTACTTC. Translated: CATSRDETGAAYEQYF.

This clonotype was observed a few times. This CDR3 is CASSLNRQINEKLFF. The CDR3 bases are TGTGCCAGCAGCTTGAATCGGCAGATTAATGAAAAACTGTTTTTT. The J gene is TRBJ1-4, the V gene TRBV5-5; D is unresolved. Per germline, CDR1 SGHKS and CDR2 YYEKEE (reference sequence). This CDR3 is 15 amino acids long. V was clipped by 1 base and J by 4 bases, with 11 bases between them.

The table lists this clonotype with a few counts. A junction end diverges from the germline sequence, so it may reflect a read error. Written as DNA, the CDR3 is TGCGTTGGCAGCGCCCCAGCGGGGGTCGGCGAGCAGTACTTC. This sequence encodes CVGSAPAGVGEQYF. The chain joins TRBV7-9 to TRBJ2-7; TRBD2 agrees at 8 bases. The CDR3 spans 14 residues. Per germline, CDR1 SEHNR and CDR2 FQNEAQ (reference sequence).

At least ten counts were recorded for this clonotype. One end of the junction fails to match germline, which may point to a read error. This sequence joins TRBV4-2 and TRBJ1-2; 9 bases are a match to TRBD1. The CDR3 is made up of 17 amino acids. The germline V gene encodes CDR1 LGHNA and CDR2 YNFKEQ. CDR3 amino acids: CASSKDRGTSIVYGYTF. Here the CDR3 DNA reads TGTGCCAGCAGCAAAGACAGGGGGACATCCATTGTCTATGGCTACACCTTC.

In its sample, this clonotype was seen a few times. The V gene is TRBV12-3 or TRBV12-4, the J gene TRBJ1-1; no reliable D call. The CDR3 spans 14 residues. V was cut by 3 bases and J by 1 base, with 9 bases left in between. The CDR3 nucleotides read TGTGCCAGCAGTTTTTCAAATCCGAACACTGAAGCTTTCTTT. It translates to CASSFSNPNTEAFF.

This clonotype has just a few counts. The chain couples TRBV4-3 to TRBJ2-1; 7 bases are a match to TRBD2. Germline lookup yields CDR1 LGHNA and CDR2 YSLEER. The CDR3 totals 20 residues. V trimming: 3 bases; J trimming: 0 bases; junction bases outside the gene matches: 17. CDR3 nucleotides: TGCGCCAGCAGCCAGCTCACTGTGGTAGCGGGTAGGAGCTCCTACAATGAGCAGTTCTTC. Amino acids: CASSQLTVVAGRSSYNEQFF.

This clonotype has at least ten counts. The chain has TRBV5-1 and TRBJ1-2, with no clear D. CDR3 length equals 14 residues. Germline CDR1 and CDR2: SGHRS and YFSETQ. The V end was cut by 0 bases, the J end by 2 bases, with 8 bases between. CDR3 in DNA: TGCGCCAGCAGCTTGGTATCCCTAAACTATGGCTACACCTTC. Translating gives CASSLVSLNYGYTF.

This sequence joins TRBV12-3 or TRBV12-4 and TRBJ1-5; D gene uncertain. V was trimmed by 6 bases and J by 6 bases, leaving 9 bases between them. The CDR3 is made up of 12 amino acids. The chain's CDR3 is CASSPRVQPQHF. The CDR3 DNA is TGTGCCAGCAGCCCCAGAGTTCAGCCCCAGCATTTT.

The genes are TRBV20-1 and TRBJ1-6; no clear D gene. The V and J ends lost 1 base and 4 bases respectively, with 5 bases between them. The CDR3 has 13 residues. Germline CDR1 is DFQATT and CDR2 is SNEGSKA (reference sequence). CDR3 bases: TGCAGTGCTAGAGTTGGTTATAATTCACCCCTCCACTTT. Encoded protein: CSARVGYNSPLHF.

This clonotype was counted only a few times. The gene calls are TRBV7-3 and TRBJ1-2; D gene ambiguous. Germline V lookup: CDR1 SGHTA, CDR2 FQGTGA. Trimming stripped 5 bases from V and 7 bases from J, with 23 bases between. This CDR3 spans 16 amino acids. CDR3: CASSTLPHGESVGYTF. The CDR3, as DNA: TGTGCCAGCAGCACACTACCCCACGGGGAGTCGGTTGGCTACACCTTC. The full variable domain, rest sourced from reference TRBV7-3 and TRBJ1-2, is GAGVSQTPSNKVTEKGKYVELRCDPISGHTALYWYRQSLGQGPEFLIYFQGTGAADDSGLPNDRFFAVRPEGSVSTLKIQRTERGDSAVYLCASSTLPHGESVGYTFGSGTRLTVV.

The chain links TRBV2 to TRBJ2-1, with TRBD1 identical over 8 bases. The germline V gene encodes CDR1 SNHLY and CDR2 FYNNEI. The CDR3 loop spans 14 amino acids. Losses at the gene ends were 6 bases for V and 4 bases for J; bases not matched to a gene: 5. The CDR3 loop reads CASRARTGYNEQFF. The CDR3, as DNA: TGTGCCAGCAGGGCGAGGACAGGGTACAATGAGCAGTTCTTC.

The gene calls are TRBV18 and TRBJ2-5; tentative D call: TRBD1 (5 bases). Germline V gene sequence: CDR1 KGHSH, CDR2 LQKENI. Trimming pared 3 bases from V and 4 bases from J, leaving 15 bases between. CDR3 length equals 15 residues. The CDR3 DNA sequence: TGTGCCAGCTCACCCCCTGGGATAAGGGGAGAGACCCAGTACTTC. Amino acids: CASSPPGIRGETQYF.

V usage is TRBV12-3 or TRBV12-4 and J usage is TRBJ1-3; a possible D gene is TRBD1 (5 bases). Trimming shortened V by 3 bases and J by 2 bases, and 14 bases separated the two germline ends. This CDR3 comprises 16 residues. The CDR3 nucleotides read TGTGCCAGCAGTTTGCAAGGAGGGGTCACTGGAAACACCATATATTTT. Encoded protein: CASSLQGGVTGNTIYF.

In this sample, this clonotype turned up a few times. The J gene is TRBJ2-7, the V gene TRBV6-2 or TRBV6-3; tentatively, D is TRBD1 or TRBD2 (5 bases each). V lost 6 bases and J lost 2, with 11 bases in between. The V gene's germline CDR1 is MNHEY and CDR2 SVGEGT. The CDR3 length is 13 residues. The DNA of the CDR3 is TGTGCCAGCAGCCGGGGACGTACCTACGAGCAGTACTTC. Translating it yields CASSRGRTYEQYF.

This clonotype was detected only a few times. This sequence joins TRBV12-3 or TRBV12-4 and TRBJ2-1, with a possible D match to TRBD2 (5 bases). CDR3 length equals 13 residues. Trimming left V 7 bases short and J 4 bases short, with 11 bases between. CDR3 in amino acids: CASKGGSYNEQFF. The DNA of the CDR3 is TGTGCCAGCAAGGGCGGGTCGTACAATGAGCAGTTCTTC.

The chain is built from TRBV7-9 and TRBJ1-5, with TRBD1 matching over 7 bases. Looked up from germline, CDR1 is SEHNR and CDR2 is FQNEAQ (reference sequence). The ends lost 5 bases at V and 6 bases at J; junction bases unmatched: 16. The CDR3 is 17 amino acids. The DNA for the CDR3 is TGTGCCAGCAGCCCTTTATGGGGCGACAGGGACGGTCAGCCCCAGCATTTT. It encodes CASSPLWGDRDGQPQHF.

Remarks on this clonotype: With a much larger clone just one base away, this may be a read error. The V gene is TRBV5-1, the J gene TRBJ1-1; weak D call: TRBD1 (6 bases). Germline V CDR1 and CDR2: SGHRS, YFSETQ. The CDR3 runs to 16 residues. The CDR3 loop reads CSSSLMGGPMNTEAFF. For the CDR3, the DNA is TGCTCCAGCAGCTTGATGGGGGGCCCCATGAACACTGAAGCTTTCTTT.

This chain links TRBV29-1 with TRBJ1-1; D is possibly TRBD1 (5 bases). Germline V lookup: CDR1 SQVTM, CDR2 ANQGSEA. Trimming took 3 bases from V and 7 from J, leaving 12 bases between them. The CDR3 has 12 residues. The CDR3 DNA reads as TGCAGCGTTGAGATCAGGGCCTTTGAAGCTTTCTTT. Encoded protein: CSVEIRAFEAFF.

This clonotype has a handful of counts. The rearrangement joins TRBV29-1 to TRBJ2-2; TRBD1 might be the D (6 bases). The CDR3 contains 14 residues. The ends were cut back, 6 bases at V and 1 base at J, with 12 bases in the middle. Looked up from germline, CDR1 is SQVTM and CDR2 is ANQGSEA. The CDR3 reads CSVELDRNTGELFF. The CDR3 DNA is TGCAGCGTGGAGCTGGACAGGAACACCGGGGAGCTGTTTTTT.

This clonotype was counted between two and nine times. The V and J genes are TRBV19 and TRBJ1-2, with D tentatively TRBD1 (5 bases). This CDR3 region has 12 residues. In germline, CDR1 is LNHDA, CDR2 SQIVND (reference sequence). Trimming removed 10 bases at V and 8 bases at J, with 17 bases between. CDR3 loop: CATTWGLRGYTF. The DNA for the CDR3 is TGTGCCACCACGTGGGGACTCCGAGGCTACACCTTC.

This clonotype was detected a few times. CDR3 nucleotide sequence: TGTGCCAGCAGCCTTGATCCACGATCCGACAGGTTATGGCAAAGTATTCAGTACTTC. Amino acids: CASSLDPRSDRLWQSIQYF. This chain connects TRBV4-2 to TRBJ2-4; possibly TRBD1 for D (6 bases). The CDR3 sequence is 19 residues long. Germline V lookup: CDR1 LGHNA, CDR2 YNFKEQ. Trimming took off 4 bases at V and 10 bases at J, with 32 bases between the two ends.

The V and J genes are TRBV20-1 and TRBJ2-4; possibly TRBD1 for D (6 bases). Trimming left V 0 bases short and J 0 bases short, with 15 bases between. Germline V gives CDR1 DFQATT, CDR2 SNEGSKA (reference sequence). This CDR3 is 17 amino acids long. CDR3 sequence: CSAREMGLRGAKNIQYF. CDR3 DNA sequence: TGCAGTGCTAGAGAGATGGGGCTCAGGGGAGCCAAAAACATTCAGTACTTC.

This clonotype was detected only a few times. The chain couples TRBV7-3 to TRBJ1-1; 7 nucleotides align to TRBD1. Germline CDR1 is SGHTA and CDR2 is FQGTGA. V lost 2 bases and J lost 1; bases outside the gene matches: 4. The CDR3 loop spans 15 amino acids. CDR3 DNA sequence: TGTGCCAGCAGCTTATACAGGGGTCAGAACACTGAAGCTTTCTTT. As protein: CASSLYRGQNTEAFF.

This clonotype is a singleton in its sample. This chain links TRBV9 with TRBJ1-2; 10 nucleotides align to TRBD1. There are 15 residues in the CDR3. Germline V CDR1 and CDR2: SGDLS, YYNGEE. V was pared by 4 bases and J by 4 bases, with 7 bases of the junction left unmatched. CDR3 protein: CASSLDRGPFYGYTF. The CDR3 DNA sequence: TGTGCCAGCAGCCTCGACAGGGGGCCCTTCTATGGCTACACCTTC.

V and J are TRBV18 and TRBJ2-1, with TRBD2 matching 8 bases. This CDR3 has 15 amino acids. The V and J ends lost 5 bases and 7 bases, in that order; junction bases with no gene match: 10. The germline V gene encodes CDR1 KGHSH and CDR2 LQKENI. The CDR3 DNA reads as TGTGCCAGCTCAGCCCAAGCGGGGGCCCGTAATGAGCAGTTCTTC. It encodes CASSAQAGARNEQFF. The whole variable domain, filled in from reference TRBV18 and TRBJ2-1, reads NAGVMQNPRHLVRRRGQEARLRCSPMKGHSHVYWYRQLPEEGLKFMVYLQKENIIDESGMPKERFSAEFPKEGPSILRIQQVVRGDSAAYFCASSAQAGARNEQFFGPGTRLTVL.

The chain is built from TRBV28 and TRBJ1-5; 9 nucleotides match TRBD1. Unmatched junction bases numbered 12, after V lost 6 bases and J lost 6 bases. The CDR3 has 16 residues. Germline V gene sequence: CDR1 MDHEN, CDR2 SYDVKM. The CDR3 is CASSSLRTGVVQPQHF. CDR3 bases: TGTGCCAGCAGCTCCCTTCGGACAGGGGTTGTTCAGCCCCAGCATTTT. Full variable domain (outside the CDR3, taken from reference TRBV28 and TRBJ1-5): DVKVTQSSRYLVKRTGEKVFLECVQDMDHENMFWYRQDPGLGLRLIYFSYDVKMKEKGDIPEGYSVSREKKERFSLILESASTNQTSMYLCASSSLRTGVVQPQHFGDGTRLSIL.